These 19 T cell receptor beta chains were sequenced from one sample in a study of cytomegalovirus exposure and HLA in healthy donors (dated by TCRdb to 2016 to 2017). Library preparation employed the immunoSEQ multiplex PCR assay. The multiplex PCR relied on a mix of 60 forward primers for TCR Vbeta segments and 13 reverse primers for TCR Jbeta segments. TCRdb limited this immuneACCESS table to in-frame rearrangements with V and J called. A share of clones is missing; checked studies link under half to unresolved V genes, and the rest is unexplained. For this sample there are 120,000 or so clones; 60% to 75% appear just once. The leading ten clones occupy less than 3.5% of the sample. The sequenced sample consisted of PBMCs. The receptors were sampled from a woman in her 40s in good health and CMV-seropositive.

J is TRBJ1-4 and V is TRBV15, with D tentatively TRBD1 (5 bases). V lost 6 bases, J lost 1 base, and 9 bases lay in between. Germline values: CDR1 LNHNV, CDR2 YYDKDF (reference sequence). The CDR3 runs 14 residues. The CDR3 here is CATSRRGTNEKLFF. The DNA of the CDR3 is TGTGCCACCAGTAGGAGGGGAACTAATGAAAAACTGTTTTTT.

Regarding this clone: Within the sample, other DNA sequences also encode this same CDR3. The chain carries TRBV30 and TRBJ1-6, with D possibly being TRBD1 (6 bases). Germline V lookup: CDR1 GTSNPN, CDR2 SVGIG (reference sequence). CDR3 size: 14 residues. With 0 bases removed from V and 7 bases from J, the gap between germline ends came to 10 bases. As DNA, the CDR3 is TGTGCCTGGAGTGTGAACAGGGTGAATTCACCCCTCCACTTT. Amino acids: CAWSVNRVNSPLHF.

The rearrangement uses TRBV2 and TRBJ1-4, with 7 nucleotides matching TRBD1. Germline trimming cut 7 bases from V and 5 bases from J; bases unmatched to any gene: 7. Germline CDR1 is SNHLY and CDR2 is FYNNEI. The CDR3 runs to 14 residues. In DNA, the CDR3 is TGTGCCAGCATATCGGGACAGATGAATGAAAAACTGTTTTTT. Its protein is CASISGQMNEKLFF.

The sample holds a few counts of this clone. CDR3 sequence: CASLSREGAYEQFF. The CDR3, as DNA: TGTGCCAGCTTGTCACGAGAGGGGGCGTATGAGCAGTTCTTC. The chain joins TRBV7-9 to TRBJ2-1; 7 nucleotides align to TRBD1. CDR3 length: 14 amino acids. The junction had 12 bases not matched to a gene; V was cut back by 8 bases and J by 8 bases. Germline V gene data show CDR1 as SEHNR and CDR2 as FQNEAQ (reference sequence).

The genes are TRBV19 and TRBJ1-5; D is ambiguous. Germline V gene sequence: CDR1 LNHDA, CDR2 SQIVND (reference sequence). CDR3 size: 12 residues. V lost 5 bases, J lost 4 bases, and 6 bases lay in between. CDR3 region: CASSSPNQPQHF. Here the CDR3 DNA reads TGTGCCAGTAGTTCCCCTAATCAGCCCCAGCATTTT.

The V gene is TRBV7-2, the J gene TRBJ2-7; a possible D gene is TRBD1 (5 bases). There are 14 residues in the CDR3. Trimming pared 5 bases from V and 2 bases from J, leaving 13 bases between. Per the germline V gene, CDR1 is SGHTA and CDR2 is FQGNSA. The CDR3 sequence: CASSPTQGPYEQYF. The CDR3 DNA sequence: TGTGCCAGCAGCCCAACGCAGGGCCCCTACGAGCAGTACTTC. The full variable domain, in which reference TRBV7-2 and TRBJ2-7 provide the parts outside the CDR3, is GAGVSQSPSNKVTEKGKDVELRCDPISGHTALYWYRQSLGQGLEFLIYFQGNSAPDKSGLPSDRFSAERTGGSVSTLTIQRTQQEDSAVYLCASSPTQGPYEQYFGPGTRLTVT.

The chain carries TRBV7-8 and TRBJ1-1; 7 bases are shared with TRBD1. J gave up 4 bases and V 7 bases, and 3 bases lay outside the gene matches. CDR3 length: 12 residues. Germline assignment: CDR1 SGHVS and CDR2 FQNEAQ. In nucleotides, the CDR3 is TGTGCCAGCACGCCAGGGGGCACTGAAGCTTTCTTT. This encodes CASTPGGTEAFF.

The CDR3 nucleotides read TGTGCCAGTAGCCTACTAGCGGGGGCAACAGAGGATACGCAGTATTTT. It codes for CASSLLAGATEDTQYF. The chain recombines TRBV19 with TRBJ2-3, with 11 bases that match TRBD2. V dropped 6 bases and J dropped 6; count of bases not matched to a gene: 11. The germline gives CDR1 LNHDA, CDR2 SQIVND (reference sequence). There are 16 residues in the CDR3.

The rearrangement joins TRBV10-3 to TRBJ2-5; D perhaps matches TRBD2 (6 bases). The CDR3 is 15 amino acids. CDR1 is ENHRY and CDR2 is SYGVKD in the germline V gene. Between the trimmed V and J ends, which lost 7 bases and 3 bases, there was a span of 18 bases. The CDR3 loop is CAINVGGVGEETQYF. The CDR3 DNA reads TGTGCCATCAATGTTGGAGGGGTGGGCGAAGAGACCCAGTACTTC.

This clone has only a few counts. Other DNA sequences in this specimen translate into the identical CDR3. J is TRBJ1-1 and V is TRBV27, with D possibly TRBD1 on 5 matching bases. CDR1 is MNHEY, CDR2 SMNVEV, per germline (reference sequence). V gave up 5 bases and J gave up 1 base, with 11 bases separating them. The CDR3 sequence is 14 residues long. The CDR3 is CASSLTAGNTEAFF. CDR3 nucleotides: TGTGCCAGCAGTCTGACAGCTGGGAACACTGAAGCTTTCTTT.

The V and J genes are TRBV5-6 and TRBJ1-6; 9 bases map to TRBD1. The CDR3 runs to 16 residues. V trimming: 0 bases; J trimming: 9 bases; junction bases outside the gene matches: 7. CDR1 and CDR2 (germline): SGHDT, YYEEEE. CDR3 residues: CASSLAGQGSSSPLHF. In nucleotides, the CDR3 is TGTGCCAGCAGCTTGGCGGGACAGGGATCAAGTTCACCCCTCCACTTT.

The rearrangement joins TRBV4-1 to TRBJ2-2; D is ambiguous. Germline V gives CDR1 MGHRA, CDR2 YSYEKL. Trimming shortened V by 0 bases and J by 0 bases, and 8 bases separated the two germline ends. CDR3 size: 16 residues. The CDR3 DNA reads TGCGCCAGCAGCCAAGAAGTTCTACCGAACACCGGGGAGCTGTTTTTT. Protein sequence: CASSQEVLPNTGELFF.

CDR3: CASRIAGEETQYF. In DNA form, the CDR3 reads TGTGCCAGCAGAATAGCGGGAGAAGAGACCCAGTACTTC. The chain uses TRBV11-2 and TRBJ2-5; 9 bases agree with TRBD2. This CDR3 is 13 amino acids long. Germline V gene lookup returns CDR1 SGHAT and CDR2 FQNNGV. J was trimmed by 3 bases and V by 6 bases; bases with no gene match: 2. Supplemented by reference TRBV11-2 and TRBJ2-5, the full variable domain reads EAGVAQSPRYKIIEKRQSVAFWCNPISGHATLYWYQQILGQGPKLLIQFQNNGVVDDSQLPKDRFSAERLKGVDSTLKIQPAKLEDSAVYLCASRIAGEETQYFGPGTRLLVL.

The V and J genes are TRBV7-3 and TRBJ1-1; no reliable D call. The CDR3 runs 13 residues. V was clipped by 5 bases and J by 0 bases, with 7 bases between them. Germline V gene sequence: CDR1 SGHTA, CDR2 FQGTGA. The CDR3 protein is CASSEQLNTEAFF. CDR3 sequence (DNA): TGTGCCAGCAGCGAACAGTTGAACACTGAAGCTTTCTTT.

The chain is built from TRBV6-4 and TRBJ2-1; 13 bases fit TRBD2. The CDR3 totals 14 residues. The germline V gene has CDR1 MRHNA and CDR2 SNTAGT. Unmatched junction bases numbered 3, after V lost 7 bases and J lost 6 bases. The CDR3, as DNA: TGTGCCAGCAATGGACTAGCGGGGGCCAATGAGCAGTTCTTC. Translation gives CASNGLAGANEQFF.

The chain joins TRBV4-2 to TRBJ2-7; possible D gene TRBD1, 6 bases. Trimming removed 5 bases from V and 5 bases from J, with 13 bases in between. CDR3 length: 13 amino acids. Germline-derived CDR1 and CDR2 are LGHNA and YNFKEQ. CDR3 protein: CASSVRSGDEQYF. Here the CDR3 DNA reads TGTGCCAGCAGCGTGCGTTCAGGGGACGAGCAGTACTTC.

The rearrangement uses TRBV6-5 and TRBJ2-7; 12 bases match TRBD2. V shed 5 bases and J 7 bases; nucleotides not matched to a gene: 9. This CDR3 has 15 residues. The germline V gene encodes CDR1 MNHEY and CDR2 SVGAGI. The CDR3 DNA reads TGTGCCAGCAGTCCTAGCGGGGGGGCCGGCTTTGAGCAGTACTTC. This translates into CASSPSGGAGFEQYF.

This chain links TRBV7-2 with TRBJ1-1; D is ambiguous. Germline V gives CDR1 SGHTA, CDR2 FQGNSA. The CDR3 sequence is 15 residues long. V dropped 5 bases and J dropped 7 bases, with 20 bases sitting between them. The CDR3: CASSPNTGRGYEAFF. For the CDR3, the DNA is TGTGCCAGCAGCCCTAATACTGGCCGCGGCTATGAAGCTTTCTTT. Filled out from reference TRBV7-2 and TRBJ1-1, the complete variable domain reads GAGVSQSPSNKVTEKGKDVELRCDPISGHTALYWYRQSLGQGLEFLIYFQGNSAPDKSGLPSDRFSAERTGGSVSTLTIQRTQQEDSAVYLCASSPNTGRGYEAFFGQGTRLTVV.

This chain connects TRBV6-5 to TRBJ2-1, with 9 bases that match TRBD2. The CDR3 has 15 amino acids. The junction had 5 bases not matched to a gene; V was cut back by 3 bases and J by 5 bases. Germline lookup yields CDR1 MNHEY and CDR2 SVGAGI. The CDR3 region has the DNA TGTGCCAGCAGTTATAAGACTAGCGGAAACAATGAGCAGTTCTTC. Its protein product is CASSYKTSGNNEQFF.